The present T cell receptor (beta chain) was sequenced within a study of T cell responses to AZD1222 COVID-19 vaccine. The repertoire was sequenced with immunoSEQ multiplex PCR; TCRdb's copy has only in-frame clones and lacks some. Of about 96,000 clones in the sample, 89% were seen once. Germline CDR1 is SGHNT and CDR2 is YYREEE (reference sequence). This CDR3 has 16 amino acids. V lost 1 base to trimming and J lost 5 bases; unmatched junction nucleotides: 4. Sequencing used peripheral blood, obtained on day 0 of AZD1222 vaccination. The sequence derives from an adult in good health. The chain has TRBV5-4 and TRBJ2-1; 12 positions agree with TRBD2. The CDR3 DNA is TGTGCCAGCAGCTTGAAGACTAGCGGGGGTGACAATGAGCAGTTCTTC. As protein: CASSLKTSGGDNEQFF.